This is a list of T cell receptor beta chains from one sample in a study of T cell responses to AZD1222 COVID-19 vaccine. Some clones are missing from TCRdb's copy, which holds only in-frame ones; the method was immunoSEQ multiplex PCR. This table has tens of thousands of clones, about 89% appearing once. The sample here was peripheral blood, taken 28 days after the second AZD1222 dose. The receptors originated from an adult who received the AZD1222 COVID-19 vaccine. CDR3s include the opening cysteine and the closing phenylalanine or tryptophan. D genes are given only for firm matches. The listing skips clone size in some rows; elsewhere it reads once, few, many or a size class.

v_call	j_call	clone_size	d_call	cdr3_aa	cdr3_nt
TRBV28	TRBJ1-1	.	.	CASSLGGQADTEAFF	TGTGCCAGCAGTTTAGGGGGGCAGGCGGACACTGAAGCTTTCTTT
TRBV7-9	TRBJ1-4	.	.	CASTGGQSNEKLFF	TGTGCCAGCACCGGGGGGCAGTCGAATGAAAAACTGTTTTTT
TRBV5-6	TRBJ1-1	once	TRBD1	CASSPGTGGGITEAFF	TGTGCCAGCAGCCCAGGGACAGGGGGTGGGATCACTGAAGCTTTCTTT
TRBV6-5	TRBJ1-3	.	.	CASSYDRQSSGNTIYF	TGTGCCAGCAGTTACGACCGTCAGAGCTCTGGAAACACCATATATTTT
TRBV5-4	TRBJ2-2	.	.	CASSTPETATNTGELFF	TGTGCCAGCAGCACCCCGGAGACAGCAACAAACACCGGGGAGCTGTTTTTT
TRBV28	TRBJ1-3	.	.	CASSLGRRAPSGNTIYF	TGTGCCAGCAGTTTGGGCAGGAGGGCCCCCTCTGGAAACACCATATATTTT
TRBV30	TRBJ1-6	few	.	CAWSVRDKNSPLHF	TGTGCCTGGAGTGTAAGGGACAAAAATTCACCCCTCCACTTT
TRBV18	TRBJ1-5	.	TRBD1	CASSPRGQGMNQPQHF	TGTGCCAGCTCACCACGGGGACAGGGGATGAATCAGCCCCAGCATTTT
TRBV9	TRBJ2-1	.	TRBD1	CASSVGAGGSEQFF	TGTGCCAGCAGCGTGGGGGCAGGGGGAAGCGAGCAGTTCTTC
TRBV28	TRBJ1-3	.	.	CASSFGLGWGITGNTIYF	TGTGCCAGCAGTTTTGGTCTGGGTTGGGGGATCACTGGAAACACCATATATTTT
TRBV11-2	TRBJ1-6	.	.	CASSHAKGPVGSPLHF	TGTGCCAGCAGCCACGCGAAGGGACCCGTTGGTTCACCCCTCCACTTT
TRBV19	TRBJ2-1	.	TRBD2	CASSIEFSGRGEQFF	TGTGCCAGTAGTATAGAGTTTAGCGGGAGAGGCGAGCAGTTCTTC
TRBV2	TRBJ2-3	.	.	CASGGLLGGNTQYF	TGTGCCAGCGGAGGCCTTTTAGGGGGGAATACGCAGTATTTT
TRBV4-1	TRBJ2-1	.	TRBD2	CASSQATSGTTYNEQFF	TGCGCCAGCAGCCAAGCGACTAGCGGGACAACCTACAATGAGCAGTTCTTC
TRBV11-2	TRBJ1-3	.	.	CASSNKYTANSGNTIYF	TGTGCCAGCAGCAATAAGTATACGGCGAACTCTGGAAACACCATATATTTT
TRBV5-5	TRBJ2-7	.	TRBD2	CASSQSLAGVGYEQYF	TGTGCCAGCAGCCAATCGCTAGCGGGAGTGGGCTACGAGCAGTACTTC
TRBV4-1	TRBJ2-3	.	TRBD2	CASSPSSGSTDTQYF	TGCGCCAGCAGTCCCTCTAGCGGTAGCACAGATACGCAGTATTTT
TRBV21-1	TRBJ2-7	.	.	CASSKGGGHHSYEQYF	TGTGCCAGCAGCAAAGGGGGGGGGCACCACTCCTACGAGCAGTACTTC
TRBV9	TRBJ1-5	few	TRBD1	CASSRTGSAAQHF	TGTGCCAGCAGCAGGACAGGGAGTGCAGCCCAGCATTTT
TRBV19	TRBJ1-5	.	.	CASSILTGKKRDQPQHF	TGTGCCAGTAGTATTTTGACGGGGAAAAAGAGGGATCAGCCCCAGCATTTT
TRBV29-1	TRBJ2-7	.	TRBD2	CSLSGGGDF	TGCAGCCTCTCAGGCGGGGGGGACTTC